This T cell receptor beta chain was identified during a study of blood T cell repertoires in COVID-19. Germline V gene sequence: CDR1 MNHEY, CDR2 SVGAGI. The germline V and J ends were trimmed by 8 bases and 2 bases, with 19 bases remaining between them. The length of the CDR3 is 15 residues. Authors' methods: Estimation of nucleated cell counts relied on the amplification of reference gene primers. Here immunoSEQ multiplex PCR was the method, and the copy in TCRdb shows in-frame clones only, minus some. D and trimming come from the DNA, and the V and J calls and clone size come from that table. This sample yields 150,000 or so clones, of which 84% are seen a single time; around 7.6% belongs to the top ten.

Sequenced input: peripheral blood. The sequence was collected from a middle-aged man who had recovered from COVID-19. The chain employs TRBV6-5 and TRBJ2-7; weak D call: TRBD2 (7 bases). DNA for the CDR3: TGTGCCAGCGCCCGAGAAGGGGGGGGACCCTACGAGCAGTACTTC. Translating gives CASAREGGGPYEQYF.